Detailed here is one TCR beta chain. The entry originates in a study of blood T cell repertoires in COVID-19. Study-level background: Collection of acute and convalescent COVID-19 samples took place in the United States, Italy and Spain.

The CDR3 totals 15 residues. Germline values: CDR1 SGHRS, CDR2 YFSETQ. V lost 2 bases, J lost 6 bases, and 14 bases lay in between. In the authors' workflow: Cell counts per sample came from amplifying reference gene primers. Generated by immunoSEQ multiplex PCR, the TCRdb table keeps only in-frame clones and is missing some. V and J calls and clone size are those listed in that table; D and trimming were worked out from the DNA. The repertoire consists of about 240,000 clones, with roughly 90% occurring once and the leading ten covering 2% to 3%. The chain employs TRBV5-1 and TRBJ2-2; D perhaps matches TRBD2 (5 bases). Specimen: PBMCs or T cells enriched from blood (not recorded which). This receptor was identified in a woman between 25 and 40 years old with acute COVID-19. The CDR3 nucleotides read TGCGCCAGCAGCTTTGATGTTGGGGAGCCCGGGGAGCTGTTTTTT. This translates into CASSFDVGEPGELFF.